This is a list of T cell receptor beta chains from one sample in a study of blood T cell repertoires in COVID-19. Profiled with immunoSEQ multiplex PCR; TCRdb holds only in-frame clones, not every one. The sample consists of about 170,000 clones, less than 85% of them appearing once. Sequenced sample: peripheral blood. The receptors derive from a woman between 40 and 50 years old with COVID-19, enrolled during active disease. CDR3s include the opening cysteine and the closing phenylalanine or tryptophan. Each record gives: D gene, J gene, clone size, V gene, CDR3 protein, CDR3 DNA. D genes are given only for firm matches. Clone size is stated in some rows and not others, as once, few, many or a class when expanded.

NA,TRBJ1-5,NA,TRBV2,CASSEKGLSNQPQHF,TGTGCCAGCAGTGAAAAGGGGCTTAGCAATCAGCCCCAGCATTTT
TRBD2,TRBJ2-2,NA,TRBV3-1/TRBV3-2,CASSQDLTGGPGELFF,TGTGCCAGCAGCCAAGATCTGACGGGAGGGCCCGGGGAGCTGTTTTTT
TRBD2,TRBJ2-1,NA,TRBV20-1,CSASPYLRGGVENEQFF,TGCAGTGCTAGTCCGTATTTGCGCGGGGGGGTCGAGAATGAGCAGTTCTTC
TRBD2,TRBJ2-5,NA,TRBV2,CASRLAGEETQYF,TGTGCCAGCAGGTTAGCGGGAGAAGAGACCCAGTACTTC
NA,TRBJ2-1,NA,TRBV9,CASSVRGAGELVGEQFF,TGTGCCAGCAGCGTACGGGGGGCGGGAGAGCTGGTCGGAGAGCAGTTCTTC
NA,TRBJ2-3,NA,TRBV3-1/TRBV3-2,CASSQELLASTDTQYF,TGTGCCAGCAGCCAAGAACTTTTAGCCAGCACAGATACGCAGTATTTT
NA,TRBJ2-6,NA,TRBV18,CASSPPFRRANVLTF,TGTGCCAGCTCACCACCTTTCAGGAGGGCCAACGTCCTGACTTTC
NA,TRBJ2-3,NA,TRBV19,CASSRDNWGQYF,TGTGCCAGTAGCCGGGACAATTGGGGGCAGTATTTT
NA,TRBJ1-4,NA,TRBV9,CASSVGRYPTNEKLFF,TGTGCCAGCAGCGTAGGCAGATACCCAACTAATGAAAAACTGTTTTTT
TRBD1,TRBJ1-2,NA,TRBV25-1,CASSGTGRGYGYTF,TGTGCCAGCTCTGGGACAGGGAGGGGTTATGGCTACACCTTC
NA,TRBJ2-5,NA,TRBV19,CASSMGARRETQYF,TGTGCCAGTAGTATGGGCGCGAGAAGGGAGACCCAGTACTTC
TRBD2,TRBJ2-3,NA,TRBV7-6,CASRATGGSTDTQYF,TGTGCCAGCAGAGCCACGGGGGGAAGCACAGATACGCAGTATTTT
NA,TRBJ2-1,NA,TRBV15,CATSRARDTGYNEQFF,TGTGCCACCAGCAGGGCCAGGGACACCGGGTACAATGAGCAGTTCTTC
NA,TRBJ2-3,NA,TRBV4-1,CASSQDGLAMAGTDTQYF,TGCGCCAGCAGCCAAGATGGTCTAGCTATGGCCGGGACAGATACGCAGTATTTT
TRBD1,TRBJ1-4,NA,TRBV27,CASRGQTGEKLFF,TGTGCCAGCAGAGGTCAGACAGGGGAAAAACTGTTTTTT
TRBD1,TRBJ1-3,NA,TRBV7-8,CASSLPGQGANPNTIYF,TGTGCCAGCAGCTTACCGGGGCAGGGGGCAAACCCAAACACCATATATTTT
TRBD1,TRBJ1-4,NA,TRBV28,CASSLGTGGSEKLFF,TGTGCCAGCAGTCTCGGGACAGGGGGCAGTGAAAAACTGTTTTTT
TRBD1,TRBJ2-1,NA,TRBV13,CASSLRTGLYNEQFF,TGTGCCAGCAGCCTGCGGACAGGGCTTTACAATGAGCAGTTCTTC
NA,TRBJ2-5,once,TRBV15,CATSRDGLGATQETQYF,TGTGCCACCAGCAGAGACGGGTTAGGGGCCACACAAGAGACCCAGTACTTC
NA,TRBJ1-2,NA,TRBV18,CASSPPGQRSSYTF,TGTGCCAGCTCACCACCCGGACAGCGATCGAGCTACACCTTC
NA,TRBJ2-4,NA,TRBV5-8,CASSFSGGNIQYF,TGTGCCAGCAGCTTCTCTGGCGGGAACATTCAGTACTTC